This passage covers 30 T cell receptor beta chains from one sample sequenced in a study of cytomegalovirus exposure and HLA in healthy donors. 13 Jbeta primers and 60 Vbeta primers were used for the PCR. TCRdb keeps only in-frame clones here, not all; method: immunoSEQ multiplex PCR. The repertoire consists of 150,000 to 200,000 clones, with 75% to 90% occurring once and the leading ten covering under 3%. The sequencing sample was made of PBMCs. The source is a male donor in good health and CMV-seronegative.

The chain carries TRBV5-1 and TRBJ2-2; D is ambiguous. Germline loops: CDR1 SGHRS, CDR2 YFSETQ. There are 15 residues in the CDR3. Trimming pared 2 bases from V and 0 bases from J, leaving 8 bases between. CDR3 DNA: TGCGCCAGCAGCTTCAACAGAGCGAACACCGGGGAGCTGTTTTTT. Amino acid sequence: CASSFNRANTGELFF.

V and J are TRBV12-5 and TRBJ2-2; D gene unclear. Germline V lookup: CDR1 LGHNT, CDR2 FRNRAP. V lost 7 bases to trimming and J lost 2 bases, with 8 bases between them. The CDR3 is 13 amino acids. This CDR3 is CASAPVNTGELFF. The CDR3 nucleotides read TGTGCTAGTGCTCCGGTTAACACCGGGGAGCTGTTTTTT.

The chain employs TRBV18 and TRBJ2-1; 11 bases match TRBD1. The V gene's germline CDR1 is KGHSH and CDR2 LQKENI. The ends lost 0 bases at V and 7 bases at J; junction bases unmatched: 5. The CDR3 is made up of 16 amino acids. CDR3 amino acids: CASSPPGTGGGNEQFF. The CDR3 nucleotides read TGTGCCAGCTCACCACCAGGGACAGGGGGTGGGAATGAGCAGTTCTTC.

On this clone itself: Its ends do not fully match the called genes, so a read error is possible. The rearrangement joins TRBV7-9 to TRBJ2-1, with D possibly being TRBD1 (6 bases). The CDR3 spans 16 residues. Looked up from germline, CDR1 is SEHNR and CDR2 is FQNEAQ (reference sequence). The CDR3 region has the DNA TGTTCCAGCAGCAAAACAGGGTCCGGGGTCTACAATGAGCAGTTCTTC. Translating it yields CSSSKTGSGVYNEQFF.

The chain is built from TRBV9 and TRBJ2-1; D may be TRBD1 (6 bases). The V end was cut by 4 bases, the J end by 2 bases, with 16 bases between. Germline values: CDR1 SGDLS, CDR2 YYNGEE. The CDR3 has 16 amino acids. CDR3 DNA sequence: TGTGCCAGCAGCCCCCAAGGATGGGACACCTACAATGAGCAGTTCTTC. Amino acid sequence: CASSPQGWDTYNEQFF.

V gene TRBV5-4 combines with J gene TRBJ1-6; D ambiguous. V shed 6 bases and J shed 13 bases, with 17 bases lying between them. Germline V gene lookup returns CDR1 SGHNT and CDR2 YYREEE (reference sequence). CDR3 length equals 13 residues. The DNA for the CDR3 is TGTGCCAGCAACTTCTTCCCGGGTGAGCCCCTCCACTTT. This gives the protein CASNFFPGEPLHF. Full variable domain (outside the CDR3, taken from reference TRBV5-4 and TRBJ1-6): ETGVTQSPTHLIKTRGQQVTLRCSSQSGHNTVSWYQQALGQGPQFIFQYYREEENGRGNFPPRFSGLQFPNYSSELNVNALELDDSALYLCASNFFPGEPLHFGNGTRLTVT.

This sequence joins TRBV5-1 and TRBJ2-7, with TRBD2 identical over 8 bases. The CDR3 totals 14 residues. V trimming: 3 bases; J trimming: 0 bases; junction bases outside the gene matches: 2. Germline CDR1 and CDR2: SGHRS and YFSETQ. CDR3 residues: CASSSLAGSYEQYF. The CDR3 DNA reads TGCGCCAGCAGCTCCCTAGCGGGCTCCTACGAGCAGTACTTC.

The gene calls are TRBV28 and TRBJ2-7, with TRBD1 matching 9 bases. Losses at the gene ends were 4 bases for V and 7 bases for J; bases not matched to a gene: 14. The CDR3 consists of 16 residues. Germline V gene data show CDR1 as MDHEN and CDR2 as SYDVKM. CDR3 sequence (DNA): TGTGCCAGCAGTTCACCCAGTATAACAGGGGGCTTTGAGCAGTACTTC. Its translation is CASSSPSITGGFEQYF.

The chain is built from TRBV12-2 and TRBJ1-2; the table's TRBD1 call for D was not verified on the DNA. TRBV12-2 is annotated as a pseudogene. This CDR3 comprises 18 residues. The CDR3 DNA reads as TGTGCAAGTCGCCCATCCAGAGGTAGGAGACAGCCTAACTATGGCTACACCTTC. Translated, it gives CASRPSRGRRQPNYGYTF.

The J gene is TRBJ1-2, the V gene TRBV5-4; 8 bases match TRBD1. CDR1 SGHNT and CDR2 YYREEE come from the germline V gene (reference sequence). V shed 5 bases, J shed 8 bases, and the junction held 8 bases outside the gene matches. The CDR3 contains 13 residues. CDR3 DNA: TGTGCCAGCAGATTCGGACAGGGACAAGGCTACACCTTC. Residues: CASRFGQGQGYTF. Full variable domain (remainder filled in from reference TRBV5-4 and TRBJ1-2): ETGVTQSPTHLIKTRGQQVTLRCSSQSGHNTVSWYQQALGQGPQFIFQYYREEENGRGNFPPRFSGLQFPNYSSELNVNALELDDSALYLCASRFGQGQGYTFGSGTRLTVV.

This clone was found once. The V gene is TRBV28, the J gene TRBJ2-1, with D possibly TRBD2 on 6 matching bases. Trimming left V 5 bases short and J 2 bases short, with 13 bases between. The germline gives CDR1 MDHEN, CDR2 SYDVKM. The CDR3 sequence is 15 residues long. Here the CDR3 DNA reads TGTGCCAGCAGTGAAGGGACTTATACCTACAATGAGCAGTTCTTC. Its protein is CASSEGTYTYNEQFF.

The chain has TRBV5-1 and TRBJ2-1, with 7 bases matching TRBD1. Unmatched junction bases numbered 3, after V lost 4 bases and J lost 5 bases. The CDR3 length is 13 residues. Germline V gives CDR1 SGHRS, CDR2 YFSETQ. The CDR3 bases are TGCGCCAGCAGCACGGGACAGCACAATGAGCAGTTCTTC. This translates into CASSTGQHNEQFF.

This clone showed up just a few times. J is TRBJ2-5 and V is TRBV4-1; tentatively, D is TRBD2 (7 bases). Germline loops: CDR1 MGHRA, CDR2 YSYEKL. This CDR3 contains 16 residues. The V end lost 6 bases, the J end lost 5 bases, and 22 bases lay between the germline ends. The CDR3 sequence: CASSRLGGAFGETQYF. The CDR3 nucleotides read TGCGCCAGCAGTCGGTTGGGGGGGGCGTTCGGGGAGACCCAGTACTTC.

The rearrangement links TRBV10-2 to TRBJ2-1, with 9 nucleotides matching TRBD1. The CDR3 is 18 amino acids. Germline CDR1 is WSHSY and CDR2 is SAAADI. Losses at the gene ends were 6 bases for V and 2 bases for J; bases not matched to a gene: 14. This CDR3 is CASSAGTGYWAAYNEQFF. Written as DNA, the CDR3 is TGCGCCAGCAGCGCCGGGACAGGGTATTGGGCTGCCTACAATGAGCAGTTCTTC.

This clone was counted only a few times. The chain uses TRBV4-1 and TRBJ2-2; the match to TRBD2 covers 8 bases. V was pared by 2 bases and J by 1 base, with 3 bases of the junction left unmatched. The CDR3 sequence is 16 residues long. CDR1 and CDR2 (germline): MGHRA, YSYEKL. CDR3 DNA sequence: TGCGCCAGCAGCCAAATAGCGGGGAAGAACACCGGGGAGCTGTTTTTT. Translated: CASSQIAGKNTGELFF.

This clone was counted a single time. V gene TRBV27 combines with J gene TRBJ1-4, with 8 bases aligning to TRBD1. The CDR3 extends over 15 amino acids. With V trimmed by 2 bases and J by 7 bases, 6 bases remained unmatched. Germline V gene data show CDR1 as MNHEY and CDR2 as SMNVEV (reference sequence). This CDR3 reads CASSLMGRGLEKLFF. CDR3 coding DNA: TGTGCCAGCAGTTTAATGGGCAGGGGGCTTGAAAAACTGTTTTTT.

This rearrangement joins TRBV5-6 to TRBJ2-3; 11 nucleotides align to TRBD2. The CDR3 loop spans 16 amino acids. In germline, CDR1 is SGHDT, CDR2 YYEEEE. Trimming cost V 2 bases and J 2 bases; bases outside gene matches: 4. Here the CDR3 DNA reads TGTGCCAGCAGCTTCAGACTAGCGGGGCACACAGATACGCAGTATTTT. Its translation is CASSFRLAGHTDTQYF.

The chain employs TRBV18 and TRBJ1-1, with D tentatively TRBD1 (6 bases). Trimming pared 5 bases from V and 1 base from J, leaving 11 bases between. This CDR3 is built from 14 residues. Germline assignment: CDR1 KGHSH and CDR2 LQKENI. This chain's CDR3 is CASSLTGENTEAFF. The CDR3 nucleotides read TGTGCCAGCTCATTGACAGGTGAGAACACTGAAGCTTTCTTT.

This clone was counted only a few times. The genes are TRBV30 and TRBJ2-4; 9 bases map to TRBD1. Trimming removed 2 bases from V and 7 bases from J; junction bases left unmatched: 9. Germline-derived CDR1 and CDR2 are GTSNPN and SVGIG (reference sequence). The CDR3 contains 15 residues. As DNA, the CDR3 is TGTGCCTGGAGTCATAAAGGGACAGGGTCGAACATTCAGTACTTC. Translating it yields CAWSHKGTGSNIQYF.

This chain links TRBV27 with TRBJ2-3, with a tentative D call TRBD1 (5 bases). Germline V gives CDR1 MNHEY, CDR2 SMNVEV (reference sequence). V was clipped by 6 bases and J by 1 base, with 11 bases between them. The CDR3 loop spans 14 amino acids. Written as DNA, the CDR3 is TGTGCCAGCAGGAAGCAGGGCGGCACAGATACGCAGTATTTT. Encoded protein: CASRKQGGTDTQYF.

The chain uses TRBV6-1 and TRBJ2-7; 7 bases line up with TRBD1. The CDR3 sequence is 12 residues long. From germline, CDR1 is MNHNS and CDR2 SASEGT. V lost 8 bases, J lost 2 bases, and 3 bases stayed unmatched. The CDR3 loop is CASGRGTYEQYF. The CDR3 coding sequence is TGTGCCAGCGGCAGGGGGACCTACGAGCAGTACTTC.

This clone was seen only a few times. The rearrangement uses TRBV5-5 and TRBJ1-1, with D perhaps TRBD1 (5 bases). Germline V gene sequence: CDR1 SGHKS, CDR2 YYEKEE (reference sequence). V dropped 3 bases and J dropped 5 bases, with 14 bases sitting between them. This CDR3 has 14 residues. For the CDR3, the DNA is TGTGCCAGCAGCTGGGTGGGGGGGAATACTGAAGCTTTCTTT. Translation: CASSWVGGNTEAFF.

The V and J genes are TRBV7-2 and TRBJ2-3, with 9 bases that match TRBD2. Trimming removed 2 bases from V and 3 bases from J; junction bases left unmatched: 6. CDR1 is SGHTA and CDR2 is FQGNSA in the germline V gene. This CDR3 is built from 16 residues. DNA for the CDR3: TGTGCCAGCAGCTTACTGCGGGGGGGCGGAACAGATACGCAGTATTTT. As protein: CASSLLRGGGTDTQYF.

The chain is built from TRBV4-1 and TRBJ2-1, with 7 bases matching TRBD2. Germline-derived CDR1 and CDR2 are MGHRA and YSYEKL. V lost 5 bases to trimming and J lost 2 bases; unmatched junction nucleotides: 18. The CDR3 extends over 19 amino acids. CDR3 in DNA: TGCGCCAGCAGCACCCGACCTAGGGAGGGTAGGTTGACCTACAATGAGCAGTTCTTC. Encoded protein: CASSTRPREGRLTYNEQFF.

The table lists this clone with a count of one. As DNA, the CDR3 is TGTGCCAGCAAGGCTCCAGGGGAATCACCCCTCCACTTT. The encoded protein is CASKAPGESPLHF. The chain combines TRBV2 with TRBJ1-6; a weak D match, TRBD1 (6 bases). Per the germline V gene, CDR1 is SNHLY and CDR2 is FYNNEI. V lost 7 bases and J 10 bases, leaving 14 bases between the germline ends. The CDR3 consists of 13 residues. The variable domain in full, with the rest retrieved from reference TRBV2 and TRBJ1-6, is EPEVTQTPSHQVTQMGQEVILRCVPISNHLYFYWYRQILGQKVEFLVSFYNNEISEKSEIFDDQFSVERPDGSNFTLKIRSTKLEDSAMYFCASKAPGESPLHFGNGTRLTVT.

A few counts support this clone. This rearrangement joins TRBV18 to TRBJ2-3, with 9 bases lining up with TRBD2. The CDR3 loop spans 14 amino acids. The germline V gene encodes CDR1 KGHSH and CDR2 LQKENI. The V segment lost 6 bases and the J segment 1 base; nucleotides outside the gene matches: 2. Here the CDR3 reads CASSTSGRTDTQYF. The CDR3 DNA reads as TGTGCCAGCTCGACTAGCGGACGCACAGATACGCAGTATTTT.

The V and J genes are TRBV25-1 and TRBJ1-1; D is possibly TRBD1 (6 bases). Germline lookup yields CDR1 MGHDK and CDR2 SYGVNS. Trimming removed 2 bases from V and 3 bases from J, with 13 bases in between. This CDR3 spans 15 amino acids. The CDR3 DNA sequence: TGTGCCAGCAGTGAAGGGGACATGAGGTACACTGAAGCTTTCTTT. Encoded protein: CASSEGDMRYTEAFF.

The chain recombines TRBV7-9 with TRBJ2-7; 9 bases map to TRBD2. The CDR3 length is 15 residues. Losses at the gene ends were 2 bases for V and 3 bases for J; bases not matched to a gene: 5. Germline CDR1 SEHNR, CDR2 FQNEAQ (reference sequence). This chain's CDR3 is CASSLYPSGNYEQYF. CDR3 in DNA: TGTGCCAGCAGCTTATACCCTAGCGGGAACTACGAGCAGTACTTC.

The genes are TRBV6-4 and TRBJ2-2; the match to TRBD1 covers 8 bases. Germline V lookup: CDR1 MRHNA, CDR2 SNTAGT. V was clipped by 2 bases and J by 7 bases; unmatched bases: 3. The CDR3 is made up of 14 amino acids. Here the CDR3 DNA reads TGTGCCAGCAGTGACCACAGGGGGATCGGGGAGCTGTTTTTT. Protein: CASSDHRGIGELFF.

CDR3 in amino acids: CASSPVAQGYEQYF. CDR3 in DNA: TGTGCCAGCAGCCCAGTGGCACAGGGCTACGAGCAGTACTTC. V and J are TRBV7-9 and TRBJ2-7; TRBD1 might be the D (6 bases). CDR1 is SEHNR, CDR2 FQNEAQ, per germline (reference sequence). V shed 5 bases and J shed 3 bases, with 14 bases lying between them. CDR3 size: 14 residues.